The 20 T cell receptor beta chains given below trace back to one sample, sequenced in a study of blood T cell repertoires in COVID-19. Measured with immunoSEQ multiplex PCR; TCRdb has only the in-frame clones, and not every one. The sample has about 36,000 clones, roughly 80% seen once. Sequencing was performed on peripheral blood. Every receptor here comes from a man in his 60s with active COVID-19.

This clone has a handful of counts. The chain links TRBV6-2 or TRBV6-3 to TRBJ2-3; D remains unclear. CDR3 size: 13 residues. Germline CDR1 MNHEY, CDR2 SVGEGT. V was clipped by 3 bases and J by 1 base, with 5 bases between them. The CDR3 loop reads CASSYSGTDTQYF. The CDR3 DNA sequence: TGTGCCAGCAGTTATTCTGGCACAGATACGCAGTATTTT.

The DNA of the CDR3 is TGTGCCAGCAGCGTTACCAGGCTTCTTAACACCGGGGAGCTGTTTTTT. This translates into CASSVTRLLNTGELFF. The V and J genes are TRBV9 and TRBJ2-2; D remains unclear. Germline V gene lookup returns CDR1 SGDLS and CDR2 YYNGEE. CDR3 length: 16 amino acids. V lost 2 bases to trimming and J lost 2 bases, with 13 bases between them.

A note on this clone: A read error may produce the germline difference seen at one junction end. The chain employs TRBV19 and TRBJ2-5, with 8 bases lining up with TRBD1. The CDR3 totals 14 residues. Germline V gene data show CDR1 as LNHDA and CDR2 as SQIVND (reference sequence). The CDR3 spells CASMPFGQGESQYF. As DNA, the CDR3 is TGTGCCAGTATGCCTTTCGGACAGGGAGAGTCCCAGTACTTC.

The rearrangement uses TRBV6-2 or TRBV6-3 and TRBJ2-7; 7 nucleotides align to TRBD1. Germline V gene sequence: CDR1 MNHEY, CDR2 SVGEGT. V shed 4 bases and J 1 base; nucleotides not matched to a gene: 4. The CDR3 has 14 amino acids. CDR3 sequence reads: CASSSGDRSYEQYF. CDR3 DNA: TGTGCCAGCAGTTCCGGGGACAGATCCTACGAGCAGTACTTC.

The chain uses TRBV4-3 and TRBJ1-2; no clear D gene. Germline loops: CDR1 LGHNA, CDR2 YSLEER. The CDR3 is 16 amino acids. Between the trimmed V and J ends, which lost 0 bases and 4 bases, there was a span of 15 bases. CDR3 sequence: CASSQEQNSGIYGYTF. CDR3 sequence (DNA): TGCGCCAGCAGCCAAGAACAAAATTCGGGAATCTATGGCTACACCTTC.

The chain recombines TRBV9 with TRBJ2-1; TRBD1 matches at 11 bases. From germline, CDR1 is SGDLS and CDR2 YYNGEE. V lost 3 bases to trimming and J lost 4 bases; unmatched junction nucleotides: 3. The CDR3 length is 15 residues. The CDR3 DNA is TGTGCCAGCAGCGGGACAGGGGGCTCTTACAATGAGCAGTTCTTC. Translated: CASSGTGGSYNEQFF. The variable domain in full, completed from reference TRBV9 and TRBJ2-1, reads DSGVTQTPKHLITATGQRVTLRCSPRSGDLSVYWYQQSLDQGLQFLIQYYNGEERAKGNILERFSAQQFPDLHSELNLSSLELGDSALYFCASSGTGGSYNEQFFGPGTRLTVL.

The chain is built from TRBV7-2 and TRBJ1-1, with D unclear. Trimming took 5 bases from V and 3 from J, leaving 10 bases between them. CDR3 length equals 13 residues. Germline assignment: CDR1 SGHTA and CDR2 FQGNSA. CDR3 amino acids: CASSLTRDTEAFF. The CDR3 DNA reads TGTGCCAGCAGCCTGACCCGGGACACTGAAGCTTTCTTT.

The V and J genes are TRBV6-4 and TRBJ2-3; tentatively, D is TRBD2 (5 bases). Looked up from germline, CDR1 is MRHNA and CDR2 is SNTAGT. CDR3 length equals 15 residues. Trimming stripped 4 bases from V and 3 bases from J, with 14 bases between. The CDR3 reads CASSGRAGGTDTQYF. The CDR3 DNA reads TGTGCCAGCAGTGGTCGGGCAGGAGGTACAGATACGCAGTATTTT.

V and J are TRBV28 and TRBJ1-2; D unresolved. Trimming took off 6 bases at V and 8 bases at J, with 7 bases between the two ends. This CDR3 has 10 amino acids. In germline, CDR1 is MDHEN, CDR2 SYDVKM. The CDR3 DNA reads as TGTGCCAGCAGCTCTGTCGGCTACACCTTC. Protein product: CASSSVGYTF.

The V gene is TRBV5-4, the J gene TRBJ1-6, with D maybe TRBD1 (5 bases). CDR1 SGHNT and CDR2 YYREEE come from the germline V gene (reference sequence). This CDR3 is built from 15 residues. V was clipped by 1 base and J by 0 bases, with 5 bases between them. The CDR3 DNA sequence: TGTGCCAGCAGCTTGCAGGGCTCCTATAATTCACCCCTCCACTTT. Residues: CASSLQGSYNSPLHF.

The chain couples TRBV9 to TRBJ2-3, with 12 positions matching TRBD2. Germline values: CDR1 SGDLS, CDR2 YYNGEE. This CDR3 has 18 residues. Losses at the gene ends were 0 bases for V and 5 bases for J; bases not matched to a gene: 10. CDR3 protein: CASSVGGLAGGPGDTQYF. Here the CDR3 DNA reads TGTGCCAGCAGCGTAGGCGGCCTAGCGGGAGGGCCCGGAGATACGCAGTATTTT.

The chain employs TRBV19 and TRBJ1-1; unclear D gene. V shed 8 bases and J shed 0 bases, with 16 bases lying between them. The CDR3 has 15 amino acids. Per germline, CDR1 LNHDA and CDR2 SQIVND (reference sequence). The CDR3 DNA reads as TGTGCCAGTTGCTGGTCGAACAGTATGAACACTGAAGCTTTCTTT. This encodes CASCWSNSMNTEAFF.

This chain connects TRBV3-1 (or the pseudogene TRBV3-2) to TRBJ2-3; tentatively, D is TRBD1 (5 bases). The CDR3 runs to 16 residues. The ends were cut back, 0 bases at V and 1 base at J, with 11 bases in the middle. Germline lookup yields CDR1 LGHDT and CDR2 YNNKEL (reference sequence). The CDR3 nucleotides are TGTGCCAGCAGCCAAGATCCAGGGCCCCGCACAGATACGCAGTATTTT. Protein product: CASSQDPGPRTDTQYF.

The chain links TRBV4-1 to TRBJ2-1, with 10 bases lining up with TRBD1. V shed 5 bases and J 1 base; nucleotides not matched to a gene: 5. The CDR3 covers 16 residues. The V gene's germline CDR1 is MGHRA and CDR2 YSYEKL. The CDR3 DNA is TGCGCCAGCAGCTCGCGGACAGGGGGATCCTACAATGAGCAGTTCTTC. Residues: CASSSRTGGSYNEQFF.

The chain couples TRBV28 to TRBJ2-5; D is perhaps TRBD2 (6 bases). The CDR3 spans 16 residues. The germline CDR1 and CDR2 sequences are MDHEN and SYDVKM. V was pared by 5 bases and J by 5 bases, with 21 bases between. CDR3 coding DNA: TGTGCCAGCAGTCCTGGGGCCGGGCCCCGGGGGGAGACCCAGTACTTC. Translated: CASSPGAGPRGETQYF.

The chain is built from TRBV9 and TRBJ2-7, with D possibly TRBD2 on 5 matching bases. Germline loops: CDR1 SGDLS, CDR2 YYNGEE. The V gene lost 0 bases and the J gene lost 0 bases, with 10 bases spanning the gap. There are 15 residues in the CDR3. The CDR3 spells CASSVGAGFSYEQYF. The CDR3 region has the DNA TGTGCCAGCAGCGTAGGTGCGGGTTTCTCCTACGAGCAGTACTTC.

The chain is built from TRBV9 and TRBJ2-1; TRBD2 matches 16 bases. The CDR3 has 17 amino acids. With V trimmed by 4 bases and J by 8 bases, 9 bases remained unmatched. Germline assignment: CDR1 SGDLS and CDR2 YYNGEE. The CDR3 DNA is TGTGCCAGCAGCTCGGGACTAGCGGGAGGGGTGGGCGATGAGCAGTTCTTC. Its protein is CASSSGLAGGVGDEQFF.

The genes are TRBV5-1 and TRBJ2-5; tentatively, D is TRBD2 (6 bases). V lost 4 bases and J lost 0, with 22 bases in between. The germline gives CDR1 SGHRS, CDR2 YFSETQ. The CDR3 runs 18 residues. CDR3 DNA sequence: TGCGCCAGCAGCCCGTACCCTATTATGGACTACAACCAAGAGACCCAGTACTTC. It translates to CASSPYPIMDYNQETQYF.

V is TRBV7-2 and J is TRBJ2-2; 8 nucleotides agree with TRBD1. Germline V gene data show CDR1 as SGHTA and CDR2 as FQGNSA. The length of the CDR3 is 16 residues. Germline trimming cut 7 bases from V and 2 bases from J; bases unmatched to any gene: 9. The CDR3 DNA reads as TGTGCCAGCACCGTAAGACAGGGGATAAACACCGGGGAGCTGTTTTTT. As protein: CASTVRQGINTGELFF.

J is TRBJ1-5 and V is TRBV19, with 7 bases matching TRBD1. V lost 5 bases, J lost 5 bases, and 6 bases stayed unmatched. CDR1 is LNHDA, CDR2 SQIVND, per germline (reference sequence). This CDR3 is built from 14 residues. The CDR3, as DNA: TGTGCCAGTAGTGGGGACAGCCAATATCAGCCCCAGCATTTT. Translating gives CASSGDSQYQPQHF.